This TCR beta chain was captured by sequencing in a study of blood T cell repertoires in COVID-19. In the original analysis: Reference gene primer amplification yielded estimated nucleated cell counts. The assay was immunoSEQ multiplex PCR, and TCRdb's table has in-frame clones only and misses some. Clone size and V and J calls were adopted from that table, with D and trimming inferred from the DNA. The profile covers roughly 230,000 clones, with approximately 83% appearing a single time and 3% to 3.5% taken by the ten largest. Each participant's cohort was designated according to participant-reported clinical history. The CDR3 covers 18 residues. Germline CDR1 SEHNR, CDR2 FQNEAQ (reference sequence). The V gene end was trimmed by 0 bases and the J gene end by 0 bases; junction bases not matched to a gene: 6.

Source material: PBMCs or T cells enriched from blood (not recorded which). The receptor was isolated from a woman in her sixties who had recovered from COVID-19. The genes are TRBV7-9 and TRBJ2-1, with 9 positions matching TRBD2. CDR3: CASSLARGSGSSYNEQFF. DNA for the CDR3: TGTGCCAGCAGCTTAGCGCGGGGTAGCGGGAGCTCCTACAATGAGCAGTTCTTC.